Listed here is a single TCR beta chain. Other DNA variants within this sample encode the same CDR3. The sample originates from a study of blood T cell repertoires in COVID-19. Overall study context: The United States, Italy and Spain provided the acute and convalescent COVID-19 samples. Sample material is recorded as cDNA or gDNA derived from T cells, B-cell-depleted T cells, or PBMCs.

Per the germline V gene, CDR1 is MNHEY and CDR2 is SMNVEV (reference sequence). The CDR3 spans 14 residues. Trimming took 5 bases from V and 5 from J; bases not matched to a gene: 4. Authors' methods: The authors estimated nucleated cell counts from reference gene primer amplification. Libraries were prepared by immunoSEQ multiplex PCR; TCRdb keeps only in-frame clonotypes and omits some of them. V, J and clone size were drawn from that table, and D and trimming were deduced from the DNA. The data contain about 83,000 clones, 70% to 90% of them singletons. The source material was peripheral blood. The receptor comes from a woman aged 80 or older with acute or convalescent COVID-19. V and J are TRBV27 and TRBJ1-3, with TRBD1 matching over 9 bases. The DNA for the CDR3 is TGTGCCAGCAGTCCAGGGACAGGGAGAAACACCATATATTTT. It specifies CASSPGTGRNTIYF.